Presented here are 17 T cell receptor beta chains from one specimen sequenced in a study of blood T cell repertoires in COVID-19. Produced via immunoSEQ multiplex PCR; TCRdb's table is partial and in-frame only. In the table there are approximately 150,000 clones, less than 85% of which are singletons. The sequenced sample was PBMCs or T cells enriched from blood (not recorded which). These receptors originate from a man aged 55 to 70 who had recovered from COVID-19.

The rearrangement uses TRBV10-3 and TRBJ2-3, with 7 bases identical to TRBD2. Germline V gene sequence: CDR1 ENHRY, CDR2 SYGVKD. The length of the CDR3 is 16 residues. The V and J ends lost 3 bases and 0 bases, in that order; junction bases with no gene match: 6. This CDR3 reads CAISEGPAGSTDTQYF. The CDR3 region has the DNA TGTGCCATCAGTGAAGGTCCAGCGGGGAGCACAGATACGCAGTATTTT.

This chain uses TRBV3-1 (or the pseudogene TRBV3-2) with TRBJ2-7; 7 nucleotides agree with TRBD2. CDR3 length: 13 residues. The V gene's germline CDR1 is LGHDT and CDR2 YNNKEL (reference sequence). Germline trimming cut 4 bases from V and 11 bases from J; bases unmatched to any gene: 11. This chain's CDR3 is CASSRASGGVEYF. CDR3 sequence (DNA): TGTGCCAGCAGCCGGGCTAGCGGAGGGGTGGAGTACTTC.

The chain links TRBV30 to TRBJ1-1; D is ambiguous. This CDR3 comprises 16 residues. Germline V gene lookup returns CDR1 GTSNPN and CDR2 SVGIG (reference sequence). Trimming left V 0 bases short and J 0 bases short, with 14 bases between. The CDR3 loop is CAWSVFNPGVNTEAFF. CDR3 nucleotides: TGTGCCTGGAGTGTATTCAACCCAGGTGTGAACACTGAAGCTTTCTTT. Filled out from reference TRBV30 and TRBJ1-1, the complete variable domain reads SQTIHQWPATLVQPVGSPLSLECTVEGTSNPNLYWYRQAAGRGLQLLFYSVGIGQISSEVPQNLSASRPQDRQFILSSKKLLLSDSGFYLCAWSVFNPGVNTEAFFGQGTRLTVV.

V usage is TRBV20-1 and J usage is TRBJ1-1; D is perhaps TRBD1 (5 bases). The CDR3 runs to 10 residues. Trimming stripped 2 bases from V and 10 bases from J, with 8 bases between. In germline, CDR1 is DFQATT, CDR2 SNEGSKA (reference sequence). DNA for the CDR3: TGCAGTGCTAGAAGCAGGGCAGCTTTCTTT. Translated, it gives CSARSRAAFF.

This clone was seen just once. This chain's CDR3 is CASSQDFNNYNEQFF. CDR3 DNA: TGTGCCAGCAGCCAAGACTTTAATAACTACAATGAGCAGTTCTTC. This chain joins TRBV4-2 and TRBJ2-1; D ambiguous. CDR1 is LGHNA, CDR2 YNFKEQ, per germline. This CDR3 has 15 amino acids. Trimming took off 0 bases at V and 3 bases at J, with 9 bases between the two ends.

J is TRBJ2-1 and V is TRBV30, with D possibly TRBD2 on 7 matching bases. The germline V gene has CDR1 GTSNPN and CDR2 SVGIG (reference sequence). This CDR3 is built from 14 residues. V gave up 2 bases and J gave up 6 bases, with 14 bases separating them. The CDR3 is CAWSRGAGANEQFF. CDR3 coding DNA: TGTGCCTGGAGTCGAGGGGCGGGGGCCAATGAGCAGTTCTTC.

CDR3 in DNA: TGTGCCAGCAGTTTTGACACTCAGGGCCAGCCCCAGCATTTT. It codes for CASSFDTQGQPQHF. The chain combines TRBV6-5 with TRBJ1-5; weak D call: TRBD1 (5 bases). V shed 4 bases and J shed 7 bases, with 14 bases lying between them. The CDR3 is made up of 14 amino acids. Germline V gives CDR1 MNHEY, CDR2 SVGAGI.

This chain links TRBV5-1 with TRBJ1-4, with 10 bases that match TRBD1. With 4 bases clipped from V and 0 bases from J, the junction kept 12 bases outside the gene matches. Germline lookup yields CDR1 SGHRS and CDR2 YFSETQ. This CDR3 has 19 amino acids. This CDR3 reads CASSGGQGNGFATNEKLFF. The CDR3 nucleotides are TGCGCCAGCAGCGGGGGACAGGGGAATGGCTTTGCAACTAATGAAAAACTGTTTTTT.

This rearrangement joins TRBV2 to TRBJ1-4, with a weak D call TRBD1 (5 bases). CDR3 length: 15 amino acids. Per the germline V gene, CDR1 is SNHLY and CDR2 is FYNNEI. The V and J ends lost 6 bases and 7 bases respectively, with 18 bases between them. The chain's CDR3 is CASSVQGEVTEKLFF. In DNA form, the CDR3 reads TGTGCCAGCAGCGTCCAGGGTGAGGTTACTGAAAAACTGTTTTTT.

V and J are TRBV6-1 and TRBJ2-7; 11 bases match TRBD2. V lost 4 bases to trimming and J lost 6 bases; unmatched junction nucleotides: 11. Germline V gene lookup returns CDR1 MNHNS and CDR2 SASEGT. CDR3 length: 16 amino acids. CDR3 DNA: TGTGCCAGCAGTGGAGCAACTAGCGGGGGCCCTATCGAGCAGTACTTC. This sequence encodes CASSGATSGGPIEQYF.

The chain couples TRBV3-1 (or the pseudogene TRBV3-2) to TRBJ1-1, with 12 bases matching TRBD1. This CDR3 is 17 amino acids long. V dropped 5 bases and J dropped 0; count of bases not matched to a gene: 7. Germline lookup yields CDR1 LGHDT and CDR2 YNNKEL (reference sequence). The CDR3 bases are TGTGCCAGCAGCTCTCGGGACAGGGGGCGGATGAACACTGAAGCTTTCTTT. The encoded protein is CASSSRDRGRMNTEAFF.

The chain is built from TRBV6-9 and TRBJ1-2; 11 bases agree with TRBD1. V was pared by 1 base and J by 3 bases, with 10 bases of the junction left unmatched. Germline lookup yields CDR1 MNHGY and CDR2 SVAAGI. The CDR3 spans 18 residues. The CDR3 bases are TGTGCCAGCAGTTATTGGCCAATCGGACAGGGGGCCGACTATGGCTACACCTTC. Translation: CASSYWPIGQGADYGYTF.

This chain links TRBV29-1 with TRBJ1-2; D gene ambiguous. This CDR3 has 10 amino acids. The germline gives CDR1 SQVTM, CDR2 ANQGSEA. The V end lost 5 bases, the J end lost 5 bases, and 6 bases lay between the germline ends. CDR3 DNA sequence: TGCAGCGTTTATCTATATGGCTACACCTTC. This sequence encodes CSVYLYGYTF.

CDR3 protein: CASSRLGSGGNTGELFF. DNA of the CDR3: TGTGCCAGTAGCCGTCTCGGCTCAGGGGGGAACACCGGGGAGCTGTTTTTT. This chain joins TRBV19 and TRBJ2-2; 7 bases are a match to TRBD1. The V gene's germline CDR1 is LNHDA and CDR2 SQIVND (reference sequence). CDR3 length: 17 residues. Unmatched junction bases numbered 11, after V lost 6 bases and J lost 1 base.

The chain joins TRBV25-1 to TRBJ1-3; D is perhaps TRBD1 (5 bases). The germline V and J ends were trimmed by 3 bases and 0 bases, with 9 bases remaining between them. The germline gives CDR1 MGHDK, CDR2 SYGVNS. The CDR3 runs 15 residues. The CDR3 is CASSERQISGNTIYF. CDR3 sequence (DNA): TGTGCCAGCAGTGAGCGACAGATCTCTGGAAACACCATATATTTT.

The rearrangement uses TRBV5-1 and TRBJ2-2, with TRBD2 matching 7 bases. J was trimmed by 4 bases and V by 0 bases; bases with no gene match: 3. Germline CDR1 and CDR2: SGHRS and YFSETQ. The CDR3 contains 15 residues. CDR3: CASSLEGGRTGELFF. CDR3 bases: TGCGCCAGCAGCTTGGAGGGAGGGCGCACCGGGGAGCTGTTTTTT. The full variable domain, completed using reference TRBV5-1 and TRBJ2-2, is KAGVTQTPRYLIKTRGQQVTLSCSPISGHRSVSWYQQTPGQGLQFLFEYFSETQRNKGNFPGRFSGRQFSNSRSEMNVSTLELGDSALYLCASSLEGGRTGELFFGEGSRLTVL.

The rearrangement links TRBV19 to TRBJ2-1; D ambiguous. Germline CDR1 is LNHDA and CDR2 is SQIVND (reference sequence). With 5 bases removed from V and 9 bases from J, the gap between germline ends came to 11 bases. CDR3 length: 12 residues. DNA of the CDR3: TGTGCCAGTAGTCAGAGCCGGGTTGAGCAGTTCTTC. Its protein product is CASSQSRVEQFF.